A selection of T cell receptor beta chains follows, all from one sample in a study of blood T cell repertoires in COVID-19. Clones were read by immunoSEQ multiplex PCR, and TCRdb kept only the in-frame ones, dropping some. The sample lists about 190,000 clones, about 85% occurring once. The material sequenced was peripheral blood. Every receptor here comes from a human donor in a cohort sampled during active COVID-19. The CDR3 runs from the conserved cysteine through the conserved F or W. D genes are given only for firm matches. Some rows mark clone size as missing; the rest say once, few, many or name a class of expanded clone.

V,D,J,size,CDR3,DNA
TRBV2,-,TRBJ2-7,-,CASRDRQNTYEQYF,TGTGCCAGCAGGGACAGACAGAATACCTACGAGCAGTACTTC
TRBV19,-,TRBJ1-2,few,CASTPSDGLSYGYTF,TGTGCCAGTACCCCCAGTGATGGGCTATCCTATGGCTACACCTTC
TRBV2,-,TRBJ1-2,once,CASSAGYGYTF,TGTGCCAGCAGTGCCGGCTATGGCTACACCTTC
TRBV19,TRBD2,TRBJ2-7,-,CAGQPPAIAGVGGIYEQYF,TGTGCCGGACAACCCCCGGCTATAGCGGGAGTGGGGGGCATATACGAGCAGTACTTC
TRBV19,-,TRBJ1-4,-,CASMTGRTNEKLFF,TGTGCCAGTATGACAGGCAGAACTAATGAAAAACTGTTTTTT
TRBV5-4,TRBD2,TRBJ2-6,-,CASSLPSGRTGANVLTF,TGTGCCAGCAGCTTGCCAAGCGGGAGAACTGGGGCCAACGTCCTGACTTTC
TRBV29-1,-,TRBJ1-1,-,CSVEDMGGTTEAFF,TGCAGCGTTGAAGATATGGGGGGTACCACTGAAGCTTTCTTT
TRBV5-1,-,TRBJ2-6,-,CASSFQGITGANVLTF,TGCGCCAGCAGCTTCCAGGGAATCACTGGGGCCAACGTCCTGACTTTC
TRBV24-1,-,TRBJ2-5,-,CATSDPPRDPGKGETQYF,TGTGCCACCAGTGACCCTCCTCGGGATCCCGGAAAAGGGGAGACCCAGTACTTC
TRBV2,-,TRBJ2-5,-,CASSPGKWETQYF,TGTGCCAGCAGTCCAGGGAAATGGGAGACCCAGTACTTC
TRBV5-6,-,TRBJ1-6,once,CASSRRGGSPLHF,TGTGCCAGCAGCCGACGGGGTGGGTCACCCCTCCACTTT
TRBV30,-,TRBJ1-3,-,CAWRAGFGGNTIYF,TGTGCCTGGAGAGCAGGGTTCGGGGGAAACACCATATATTTT
TRBV28,-,TRBJ1-3,few,CASLPWTDSGNTIYF,TGTGCCAGCCTACCATGGACAGACTCTGGAAACACCATATATTTT
TRBV7-2,TRBD1,TRBJ1-5,few,CASSSQTGESSQPQHF,TGTGCCAGCAGCTCCCAGACAGGGGAGAGCTCTCAGCCCCAGCATTTT
TRBV12-5,-,TRBJ2-1,once,CASAVATAQGINEQFF,TGTGCTAGTGCCGTGGCTACCGCGCAGGGCATCAATGAGCAGTTCTTC
TRBV7-3,-,TRBJ2-2,-,CASSSTNIPLGELFF,TGTGCCAGCAGCTCTACGAATATCCCCCTCGGGGAGCTGTTTTTT
TRBV6-6,TRBD1,TRBJ1-6,-,CASSPSGQGLSPLHF,TGTGCCAGCAGTCCTTCGGGACAGGGTCTTTCACCCCTCCACTTT
TRBV7-9,-,TRBJ2-1,once,CASSFQGQSNEQFF,TGTGCCAGCAGCTTCCAGGGTCAATCCAATGAGCAGTTCTTC
TRBV27,TRBD1,TRBJ2-1,-,CASSPSTGGQFYNEQFF,TGTGCCAGCAGCCCATCCACAGGGGGACAGTTCTACAATGAGCAGTTCTTC
TRBV3-1/TRBV3-2,-,TRBJ2-2,-,CASSQNPVGELFF,TGTGCCAGCAGCCAGAACCCGGTCGGGGAGCTGTTTTTT
TRBV7-9,-,TRBJ1-2,-,CASSPRGAYGYTF,TGTGCCAGCAGCCCCCGGGGGGCCTATGGCTACACCTTC
TRBV5-5,TRBD1,TRBJ2-2,-,CASFRDRDTGELFF,TGTGCCAGTTTCCGGGACAGGGACACCGGGGAGCTGTTTTTT
TRBV7-9,TRBD2,TRBJ2-6,-,CASSLVRGALSGANVLTF,TGTGCCAGCAGCTTAGTGCGGGGGGCGCTATCTGGGGCCAACGTCCTGACTTTC